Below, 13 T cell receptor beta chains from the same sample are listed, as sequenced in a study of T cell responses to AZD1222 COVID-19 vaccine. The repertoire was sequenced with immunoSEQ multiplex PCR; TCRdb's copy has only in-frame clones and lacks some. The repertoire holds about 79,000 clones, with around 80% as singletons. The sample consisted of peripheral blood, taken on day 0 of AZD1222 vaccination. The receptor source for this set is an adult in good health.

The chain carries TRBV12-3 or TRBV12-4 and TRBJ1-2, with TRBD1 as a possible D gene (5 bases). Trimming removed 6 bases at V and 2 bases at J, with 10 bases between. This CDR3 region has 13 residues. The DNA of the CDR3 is TGTGCCAGCAGCGCAGGGATCAACTATGGCTACACCTTC. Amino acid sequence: CASSAGINYGYTF.

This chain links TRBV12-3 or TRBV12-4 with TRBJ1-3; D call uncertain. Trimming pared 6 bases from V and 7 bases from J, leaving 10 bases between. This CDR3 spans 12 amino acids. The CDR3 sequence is CASSPPENTIYF. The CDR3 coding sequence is TGTGCCAGCAGCCCCCCGGAGAACACCATATATTTT.

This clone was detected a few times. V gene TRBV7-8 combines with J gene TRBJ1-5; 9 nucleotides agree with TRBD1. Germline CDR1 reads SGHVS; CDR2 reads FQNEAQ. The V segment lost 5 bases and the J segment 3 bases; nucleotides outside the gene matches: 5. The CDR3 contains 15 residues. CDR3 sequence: CASSPRDRVNQPQHF. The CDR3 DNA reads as TGTGCCAGCAGCCCCCGGGACAGGGTCAATCAGCCCCAGCATTTT.

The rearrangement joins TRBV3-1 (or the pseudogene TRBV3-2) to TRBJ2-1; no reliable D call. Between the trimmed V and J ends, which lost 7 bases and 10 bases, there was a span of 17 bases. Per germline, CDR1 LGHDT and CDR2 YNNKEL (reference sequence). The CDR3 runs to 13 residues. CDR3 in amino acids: CASTPFSGREQFF. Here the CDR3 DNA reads TGTGCCAGCACCCCCTTCTCAGGACGGGAGCAGTTCTTC.

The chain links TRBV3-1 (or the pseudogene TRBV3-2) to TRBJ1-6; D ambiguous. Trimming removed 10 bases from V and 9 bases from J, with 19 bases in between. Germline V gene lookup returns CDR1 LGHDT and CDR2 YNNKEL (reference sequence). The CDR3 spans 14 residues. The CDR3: CATSLTGSGSPLHF. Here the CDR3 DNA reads TGTGCCACCTCTCTTACCGGGAGTGGTTCACCCCTCCACTTT.

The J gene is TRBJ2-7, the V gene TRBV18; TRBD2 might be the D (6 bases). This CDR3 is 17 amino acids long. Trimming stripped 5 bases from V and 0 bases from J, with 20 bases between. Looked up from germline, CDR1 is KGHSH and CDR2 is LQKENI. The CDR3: CASSSTYSGFSSYEQYF. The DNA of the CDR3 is TGTGCCAGCTCATCCACCTATAGCGGCTTTAGCTCCTACGAGCAGTACTTC.

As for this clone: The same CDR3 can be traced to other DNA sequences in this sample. The CDR3, as DNA: TGTGCCAGCAGCCTATCCGGGACAGCTAATGAAAAACTGTTTTTT. As protein: CASSLSGTANEKLFF. The J gene is TRBJ1-4, the V gene TRBV7-9, with 7 bases lining up with TRBD1. Germline V CDR1 and CDR2: SEHNR, FQNEAQ (reference sequence). V gave up 5 bases and J gave up 3 bases; unmatched junction bases: 6. This CDR3 has 15 residues.

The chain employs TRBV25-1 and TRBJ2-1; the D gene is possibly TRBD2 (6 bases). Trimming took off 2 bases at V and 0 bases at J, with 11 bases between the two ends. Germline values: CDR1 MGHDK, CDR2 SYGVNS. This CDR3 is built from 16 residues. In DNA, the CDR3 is TGTGCCAGCAGTGAAACGGCGGGACCCTCCTACAATGAGCAGTTCTTC. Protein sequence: CASSETAGPSYNEQFF. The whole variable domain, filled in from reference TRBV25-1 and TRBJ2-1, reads EADIYQTPRYLVIGTGKKITLECSQTMGHDKMYWYQQDPGMELHLIHYSYGVNSTEKGDLSSESTVSRIRTEHFPLTLESARPSHTSQYLCASSETAGPSYNEQFFGPGTRLTVL.

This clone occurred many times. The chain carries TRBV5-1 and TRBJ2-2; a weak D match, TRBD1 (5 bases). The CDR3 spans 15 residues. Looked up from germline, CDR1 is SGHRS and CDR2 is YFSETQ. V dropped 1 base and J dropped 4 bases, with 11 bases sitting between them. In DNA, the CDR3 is TGCGCCAGCAGCTTGCCCCAGGGAACCACCGGGGAGCTGTTTTTT. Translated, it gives CASSLPQGTTGELFF.

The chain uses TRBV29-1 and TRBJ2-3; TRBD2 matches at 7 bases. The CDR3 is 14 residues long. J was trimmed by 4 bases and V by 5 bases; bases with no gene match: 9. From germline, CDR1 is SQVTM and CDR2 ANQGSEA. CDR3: CSVLGWEGADTQYF. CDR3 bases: TGCAGCGTTTTGGGGTGGGAGGGCGCAGATACGCAGTATTTT.

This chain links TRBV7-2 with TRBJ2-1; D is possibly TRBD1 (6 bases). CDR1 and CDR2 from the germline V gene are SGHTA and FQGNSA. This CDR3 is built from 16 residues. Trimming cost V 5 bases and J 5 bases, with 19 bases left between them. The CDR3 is CASSLVGTNRHNEQFF. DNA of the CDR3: TGTGCCAGCAGCCTCGTCGGGACAAACCGCCACAATGAGCAGTTCTTC.

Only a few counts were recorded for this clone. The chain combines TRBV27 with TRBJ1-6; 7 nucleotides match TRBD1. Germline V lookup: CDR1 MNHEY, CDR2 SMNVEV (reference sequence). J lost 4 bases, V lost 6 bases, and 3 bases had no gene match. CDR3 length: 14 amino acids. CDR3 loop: CASRTGSYNSPLHF. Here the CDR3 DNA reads TGTGCCAGCAGGACAGGGAGTTATAATTCACCCCTCCACTTT.

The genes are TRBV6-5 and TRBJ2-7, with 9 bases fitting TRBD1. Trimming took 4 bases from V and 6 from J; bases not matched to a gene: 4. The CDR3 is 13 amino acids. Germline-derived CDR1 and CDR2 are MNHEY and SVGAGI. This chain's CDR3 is CASSSDRGGEQYF. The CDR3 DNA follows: TGTGCCAGCAGTTCGGACAGGGGTGGCGAGCAGTACTTC.